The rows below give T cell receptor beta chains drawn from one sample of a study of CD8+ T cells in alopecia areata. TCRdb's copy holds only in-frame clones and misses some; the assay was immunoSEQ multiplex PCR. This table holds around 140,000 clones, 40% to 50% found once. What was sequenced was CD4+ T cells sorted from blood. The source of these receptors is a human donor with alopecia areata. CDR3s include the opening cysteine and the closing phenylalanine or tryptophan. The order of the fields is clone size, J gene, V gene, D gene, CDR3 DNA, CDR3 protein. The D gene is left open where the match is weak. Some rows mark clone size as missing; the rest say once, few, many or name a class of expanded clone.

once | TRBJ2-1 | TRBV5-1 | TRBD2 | TGCGCCAGCAGCTTGGCCGGACTAGCGCCTAATGAGCAGTTCTTC | CASSLAGLAPNEQFF
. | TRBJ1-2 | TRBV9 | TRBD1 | TGTGCCAGCAGCGTAGGACAGGGAAGCTACACCTTC | CASSVGQGSYTF
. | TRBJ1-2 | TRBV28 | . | TGTGCCAGCACCCCGGACAGTCATGCCTACACCTTC | CASTPDSHAYTF
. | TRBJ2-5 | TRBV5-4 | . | TGTGCCAGCGGGAGTCTGGAGACCCAGTACTTC | CASGSLETQYF
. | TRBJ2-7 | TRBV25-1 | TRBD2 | TGTGCCACGTGGGAGGGCTACGAGCAGTACTTC | CATWEGYEQYF
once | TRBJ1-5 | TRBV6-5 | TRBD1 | TGTGCCGGGGGACAGGGGACCAAACAGCCCCAGCATTTT | CAGGQGTKQPQHF
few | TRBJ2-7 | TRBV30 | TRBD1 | TGTGCGGCCGGGACAGGGGGGAGCGAGCAGTACTTC | CAAGTGGSEQYF
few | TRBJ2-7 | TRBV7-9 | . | TGTGCCAGCAGCCTTCAACACTACGAGCAGTACTTC | CASSLQHYEQYF
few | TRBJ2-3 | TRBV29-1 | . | TGCAGCGTCAACATACACAGGGCAGATACGCAGTATTTT | CSVNIHRADTQYF
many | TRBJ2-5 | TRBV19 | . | TGTGCCAGTAGTCACAGTCAAGAGACCCAGTACTTC | CASSHSQETQYF
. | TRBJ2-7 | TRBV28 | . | TGTGCCAGCAGCAGGCTGTTTACCTACGAGCAGTACTTC | CASSRLFTYEQYF
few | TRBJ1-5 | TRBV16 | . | TGTGCCAGCAGCCAATTTGACCACAATCAGCCCCAGCATTTT | CASSQFDHNQPQHF
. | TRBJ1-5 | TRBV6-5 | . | TGTGCCAGCGGGGGGCTTGGCAATCAGCCCCAGCATTTT | CASGGLGNQPQHF
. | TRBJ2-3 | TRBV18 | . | TGTGCCAGCTCGGGGCCGGGGACCGATACGCAGTATTTT | CASSGPGTDTQYF
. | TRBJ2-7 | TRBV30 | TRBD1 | TGTGCCTGGAGTGCGAACAGGGGCTACGAGCAGTACTTC | CAWSANRGYEQYF
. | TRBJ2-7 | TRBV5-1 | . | TGCGCCAGCAGCTTGGGCAGGGACGAGCAGTACTTC | CASSLGRDEQYF